Presented here are 14 T cell receptor beta chains from one specimen sequenced in a study of OX40 agonist ivuxolimab in advanced cancers. Only in-frame clones appear in the TCRdb table, and some are missing; sequencing was by immunoSEQ multiplex PCR. The sample yields more than 85,000 clones, roughly 90% seen once. The input for sequencing was CD4+ or CD8+ T cells sorted from blood, taken in a trial of the OX40 agonist ivuxolimab. The receptors were sampled from an adult with an advanced solid tumor such as melanoma, head and neck, liver or kidney cancer.

The CDR3, as DNA: TGTGCCAGCAGCTTAGAGGCTAGCGGAACCTACGAGCAGTACTTC. It specifies CASSLEASGTYEQYF. The rearrangement links TRBV7-9 to TRBJ2-7; TRBD2 agrees at 7 bases. The CDR3 is made up of 15 amino acids. Germline loops: CDR1 SEHNR, CDR2 FQNEAQ (reference sequence). Trimming cost V 1 base and J 2 bases; bases outside gene matches: 5.

The CDR3 nucleotides read TGTGCCAGCAGCCAAGAAATGGCGCGTGGAAACACCATATATTTT. Translated: CASSQEMARGNTIYF. The rearrangement uses TRBV5-4 and TRBJ1-3; D is unresolved. The V gene lost 4 bases and the J gene lost 3 bases, with 14 bases spanning the gap. The CDR3 is made up of 15 amino acids. The germline gives CDR1 SGHNT, CDR2 YYREEE (reference sequence).

The chain uses TRBV9 and TRBJ1-3, with a tentative D call TRBD1 (6 bases). Between the trimmed V and J ends, which lost 2 bases and 0 bases, there was a span of 12 bases. The CDR3 totals 16 residues. Looked up from germline, CDR1 is SGDLS and CDR2 is YYNGEE. The CDR3 reads CASSVRDKYSGNTIYF. As DNA, the CDR3 is TGTGCCAGCAGCGTCCGGGACAAATACTCTGGAAACACCATATATTTT.

The table lists this clone with a few counts. V is TRBV2 and J is TRBJ2-7, with D possibly TRBD2 on 7 matching bases. Germline CDR1 and CDR2: SNHLY and FYNNEI. The length of the CDR3 is 14 residues. V was shortened by 2 bases and J by 5 bases, with 13 bases between the two germline ends. The CDR3: CASSEWGGWDEQYF. CDR3 in DNA: TGTGCCAGCAGTGAATGGGGGGGCTGGGACGAGCAGTACTTC.

This sequence joins TRBV19 and TRBJ2-7; D possibly corresponds to TRBD2 (5 bases). CDR1 and CDR2 (germline): LNHDA, SQIVND (reference sequence). The CDR3 loop spans 15 amino acids. The ends were cut back, 3 bases at V and 2 bases at J, with 14 bases in the middle. Here the CDR3 DNA reads TGTGCCAGTAGTATTCGTGGAGGTACAACCTACGAGCAGTACTTC. Protein product: CASSIRGGTTYEQYF.

The genes are TRBV7-9 and TRBJ2-7; no definite D call. The germline gives CDR1 SEHNR, CDR2 FQNEAQ (reference sequence). This CDR3 spans 11 amino acids. V shed 1 base and J shed 6 bases, with 4 bases lying between them. The CDR3 reads CASSLGLEQYF. The CDR3 DNA follows: TGTGCCAGCAGCTTAGGCCTCGAGCAGTACTTC.

The chain links TRBV7-8 to TRBJ2-7; maybe TRBD2 (5 bases). Germline values: CDR1 SGHVS, CDR2 FQNEAQ. V lost 5 bases to trimming and J lost 2 bases, with 16 bases between them. The CDR3 extends over 15 amino acids. CDR3 sequence reads: CASSNRDRGPYEQYF. The CDR3 DNA is TGTGCCAGCAGCAACCGGGATAGAGGCCCCTACGAGCAGTACTTC.

The V call is TRBV7-9, the J call TRBJ2-7, with D possibly being TRBD1 (6 bases). Trimming took 5 bases from V and 8 from J, leaving 13 bases between them. This CDR3 is built from 12 residues. Germline values: CDR1 SEHNR, CDR2 FQNEAQ (reference sequence). This chain's CDR3 is CASSTNRAQQYF. The CDR3 coding sequence is TGTGCCAGCAGCACAAACAGGGCCCAGCAGTACTTC. Full variable domain (rest looked up from reference TRBV7-9 and TRBJ2-7): DTGVSQNPRHKITKRGQNVTFRCDPISEHNRLYWYRQTLGQGPEFLTYFQNEAQLEKSRLLSDRFSAERPKGSFSTLEIQRTEQGDSAMYLCASSTNRAQQYFGPGTRLTVT.

The chain couples TRBV5-4 to TRBJ2-3; 15 bases align to TRBD2. The CDR3 consists of 18 residues. The ends lost 4 bases at V and 3 bases at J; junction bases unmatched: 9. Germline lookup yields CDR1 SGHNT and CDR2 YYREEE (reference sequence). CDR3: CASSRGLAGGPGTDTQYF. CDR3 DNA sequence: TGTGCCAGCAGCCGCGGACTAGCGGGAGGGCCGGGGACAGATACGCAGTATTTT.

V is TRBV2 and J is TRBJ2-1; 11 bases fit TRBD1. Losses at the gene ends were 7 bases for V and 9 bases for J; bases not matched to a gene: 8. This CDR3 has 14 residues. Germline assignment: CDR1 SNHLY and CDR2 FYNNEI. The CDR3 reads CASKIGQGALEQFF. The CDR3, as DNA: TGTGCCAGCAAGATTGGACAGGGGGCGCTTGAGCAGTTCTTC.

This chain uses TRBV5-6 with TRBJ2-7; D gene uncertain. V lost 4 bases and J lost 2, with 10 bases in between. Germline assignment: CDR1 SGHDT and CDR2 YYEEEE. The length of the CDR3 is 13 residues. CDR3 nucleotides: TGTGCCAGCAGCCTTGGATCAGCCTACGAGCAGTACTTC. Encoded protein: CASSLGSAYEQYF.

The J gene is TRBJ2-2, the V gene TRBV28; D uncertain. Germline V CDR1 and CDR2: MDHEN, SYDVKM. The V end lost 3 bases, the J end lost 0 bases, and 8 bases lay between the germline ends. This CDR3 is built from 15 residues. The CDR3 nucleotides read TGTGCCAGCAGTTTTACGGCACCGAACACCGGGGAGCTGTTTTTT. The encoded protein is CASSFTAPNTGELFF.

The chain recombines TRBV2 with TRBJ2-3; 9 nucleotides line up with TRBD2. The V segment lost 5 bases and the J segment 4 bases; nucleotides outside the gene matches: 10. Germline V gene lookup returns CDR1 SNHLY and CDR2 FYNNEI. This CDR3 is built from 16 residues. CDR3 coding DNA: TGTGCCAGCAGTCCCCTTAGCGGGAGTAAGGCAGATACGCAGTATTTT. It specifies CASSPLSGSKADTQYF.

This clone was counted a single time. The V gene is TRBV9, the J gene TRBJ2-1; D not resolved. CDR1 is SGDLS, CDR2 YYNGEE, per germline. The CDR3 has 16 amino acids. V was trimmed by 2 bases and J by 5 bases, leaving 17 bases between them. The CDR3 coding sequence is TGTGCCAGCAGCGTGAACCCGGACCGGTACCACAATGAGCAGTTCTTC. Its translation is CASSVNPDRYHNEQFF.